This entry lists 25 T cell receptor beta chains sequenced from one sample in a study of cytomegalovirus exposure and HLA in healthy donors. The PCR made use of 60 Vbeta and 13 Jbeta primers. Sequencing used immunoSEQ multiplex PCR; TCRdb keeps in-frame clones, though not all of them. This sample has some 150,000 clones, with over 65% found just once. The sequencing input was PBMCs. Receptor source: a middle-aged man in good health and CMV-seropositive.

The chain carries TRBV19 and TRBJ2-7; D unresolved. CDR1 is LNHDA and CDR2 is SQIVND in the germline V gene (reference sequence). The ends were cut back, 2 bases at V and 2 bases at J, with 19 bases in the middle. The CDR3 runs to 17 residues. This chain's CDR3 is CASSIRASGIATYEQYF. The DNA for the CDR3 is TGTGCCAGTAGTATACGAGCGTCGGGTATCGCCACCTACGAGCAGTACTTC.

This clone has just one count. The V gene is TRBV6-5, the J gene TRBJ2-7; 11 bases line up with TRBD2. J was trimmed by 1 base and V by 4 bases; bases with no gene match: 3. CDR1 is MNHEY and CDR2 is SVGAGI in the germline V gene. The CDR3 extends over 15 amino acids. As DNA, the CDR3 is TGTGCCAGCAGTTTTCTAGCGGGAGGATCCTACGAGCAGTACTTC. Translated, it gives CASSFLAGGSYEQYF.

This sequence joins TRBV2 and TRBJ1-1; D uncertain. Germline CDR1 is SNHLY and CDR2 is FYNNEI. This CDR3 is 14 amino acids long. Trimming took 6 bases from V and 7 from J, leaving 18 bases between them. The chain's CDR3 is CASRTTTPVGEAFF. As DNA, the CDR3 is TGTGCCAGCAGAACGACAACCCCAGTTGGTGAAGCTTTCTTT.

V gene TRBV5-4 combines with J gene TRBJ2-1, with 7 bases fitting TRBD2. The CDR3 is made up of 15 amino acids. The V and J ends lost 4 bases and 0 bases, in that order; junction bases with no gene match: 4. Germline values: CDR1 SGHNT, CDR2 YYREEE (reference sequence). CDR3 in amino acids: CASSLGTNSYNEQFF. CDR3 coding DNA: TGTGCCAGCAGCCTCGGGACTAACTCCTACAATGAGCAGTTCTTC.

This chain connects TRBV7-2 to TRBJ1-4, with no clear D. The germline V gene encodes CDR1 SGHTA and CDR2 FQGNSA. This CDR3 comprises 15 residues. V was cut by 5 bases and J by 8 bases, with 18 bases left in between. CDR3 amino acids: CASSPPAGVGEKLFF. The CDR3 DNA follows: TGTGCCAGCAGCCCACCCGCCGGGGTAGGGGAAAAACTGTTTTTT.

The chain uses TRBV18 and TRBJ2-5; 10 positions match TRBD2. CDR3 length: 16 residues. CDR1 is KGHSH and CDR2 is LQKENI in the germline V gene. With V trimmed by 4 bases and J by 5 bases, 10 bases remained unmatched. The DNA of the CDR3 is TGTGCCAGCTCACAAACCCAAGCGGGAGGGCAGGAGACCCAGTACTTC. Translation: CASSQTQAGGQETQYF.

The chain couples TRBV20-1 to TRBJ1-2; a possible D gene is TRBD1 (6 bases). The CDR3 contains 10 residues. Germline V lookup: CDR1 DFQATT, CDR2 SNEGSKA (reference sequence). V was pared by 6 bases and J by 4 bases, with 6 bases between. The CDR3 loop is CSADSYGYTF. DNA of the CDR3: TGCAGTGCGGACAGCTATGGCTACACCTTC.

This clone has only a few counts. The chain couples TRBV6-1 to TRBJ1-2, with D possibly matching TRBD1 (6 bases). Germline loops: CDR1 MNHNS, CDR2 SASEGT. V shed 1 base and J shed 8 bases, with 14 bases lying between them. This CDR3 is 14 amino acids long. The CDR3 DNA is TGTGCCAGCAGTGAAGACAGGTCCCAGGGGGGCTACACCTTC. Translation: CASSEDRSQGGYTF.

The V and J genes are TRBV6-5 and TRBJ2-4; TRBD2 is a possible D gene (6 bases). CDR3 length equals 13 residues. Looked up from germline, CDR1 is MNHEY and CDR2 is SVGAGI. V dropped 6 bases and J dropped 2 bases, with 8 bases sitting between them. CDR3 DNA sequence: TGTGCCAGCAGCGGGGGAACCAAAAACATTCAGTACTTC. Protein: CASSGGTKNIQYF.

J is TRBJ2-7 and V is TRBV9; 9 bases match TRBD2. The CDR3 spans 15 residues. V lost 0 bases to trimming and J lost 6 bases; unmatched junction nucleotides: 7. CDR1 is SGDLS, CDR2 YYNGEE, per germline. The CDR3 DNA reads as TGTGCCAGCAGCGTAGTAGGCGGGGGGGTGTCCGAGCAGTACTTC. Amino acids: CASSVVGGGVSEQYF. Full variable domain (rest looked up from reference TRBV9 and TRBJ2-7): DSGVTQTPKHLITATGQRVTLRCSPRSGDLSVYWYQQSLDQGLQFLIQYYNGEERAKGNILERFSAQQFPDLHSELNLSSLELGDSALYFCASSVVGGGVSEQYFGPGTRLTVT.

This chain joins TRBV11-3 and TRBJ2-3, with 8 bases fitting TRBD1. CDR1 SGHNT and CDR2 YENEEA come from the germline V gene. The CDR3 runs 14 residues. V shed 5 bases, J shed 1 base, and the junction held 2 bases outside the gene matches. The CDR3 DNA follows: TGTGCCAGCAGCCTGACAGGGGGCACAGATACGCAGTATTTT. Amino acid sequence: CASSLTGGTDTQYF.

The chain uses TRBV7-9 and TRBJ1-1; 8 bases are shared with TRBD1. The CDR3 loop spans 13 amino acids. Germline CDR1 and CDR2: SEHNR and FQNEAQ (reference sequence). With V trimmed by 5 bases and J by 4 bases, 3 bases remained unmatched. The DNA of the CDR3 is TGTGCCAGCAGCCGGACAGGGACCACTGAAGCTTTCTTT. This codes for CASSRTGTTEAFF.

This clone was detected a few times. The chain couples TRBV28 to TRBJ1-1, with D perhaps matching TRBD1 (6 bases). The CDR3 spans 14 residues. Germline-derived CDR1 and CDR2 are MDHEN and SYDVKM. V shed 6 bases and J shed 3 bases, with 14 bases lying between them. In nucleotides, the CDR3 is TGTGCCAGCAGCCCAGCGGCAGGGGACACTGAAGCTTTCTTT. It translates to CASSPAAGDTEAFF.

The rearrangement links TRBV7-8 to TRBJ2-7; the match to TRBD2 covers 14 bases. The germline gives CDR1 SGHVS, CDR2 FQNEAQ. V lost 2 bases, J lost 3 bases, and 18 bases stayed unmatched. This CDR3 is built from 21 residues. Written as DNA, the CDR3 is TGTGCCAGCAGCTTACCGGGACTAGCGGGAGTATCGTCCACCACCGGCTACGAGCAGTACTTC. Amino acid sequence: CASSLPGLAGVSSTTGYEQYF.

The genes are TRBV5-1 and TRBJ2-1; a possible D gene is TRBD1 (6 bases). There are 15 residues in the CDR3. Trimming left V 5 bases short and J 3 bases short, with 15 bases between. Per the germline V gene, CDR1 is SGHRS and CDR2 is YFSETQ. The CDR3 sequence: CASRQTGLSYNEQFF. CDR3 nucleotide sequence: TGCGCCAGCAGGCAAACAGGGTTAAGCTACAATGAGCAGTTCTTC.

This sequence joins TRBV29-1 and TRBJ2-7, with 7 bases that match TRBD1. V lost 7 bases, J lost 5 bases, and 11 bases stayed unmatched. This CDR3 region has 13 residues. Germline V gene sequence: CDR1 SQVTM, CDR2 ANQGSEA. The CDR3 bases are TGCAGCGCTAGGGGCAGGGGGAAAAACGAGCAGTACTTC. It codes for CSARGRGKNEQYF.

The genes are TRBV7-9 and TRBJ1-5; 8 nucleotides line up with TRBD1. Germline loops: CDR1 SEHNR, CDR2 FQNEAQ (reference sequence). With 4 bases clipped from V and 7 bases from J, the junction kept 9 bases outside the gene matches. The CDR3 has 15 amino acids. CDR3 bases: TGTGCCAGCAGCTCGGACAGGGATTCGATGCAGCCCCAGCATTTT. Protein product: CASSSDRDSMQPQHF.

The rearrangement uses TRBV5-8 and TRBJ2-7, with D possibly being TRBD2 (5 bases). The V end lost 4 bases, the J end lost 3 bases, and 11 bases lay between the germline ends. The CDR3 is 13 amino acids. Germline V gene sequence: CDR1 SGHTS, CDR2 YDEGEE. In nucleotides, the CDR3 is TGTGCCAGCAGCCGGACTTTTAACTACGAGCAGTACTTC. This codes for CASSRTFNYEQYF.

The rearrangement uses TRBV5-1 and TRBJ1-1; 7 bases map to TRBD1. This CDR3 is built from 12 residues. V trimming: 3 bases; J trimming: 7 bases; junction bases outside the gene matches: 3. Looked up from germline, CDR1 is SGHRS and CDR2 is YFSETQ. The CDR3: CASSSDRVEAFF. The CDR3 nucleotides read TGCGCCAGCAGCTCTGACAGGGTTGAAGCTTTCTTT.

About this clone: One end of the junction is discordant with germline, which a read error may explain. CDR3 in DNA: TGTTCCAGCAGCCCAAACAAATCGCGGGTCGGGGAGCTGTTTTTT. Translating gives CSSSPNKSRVGELFF. The chain couples TRBV7-9 to TRBJ2-2, with a weak D call TRBD2 (5 bases). Germline assignment: CDR1 SEHNR and CDR2 FQNEAQ (reference sequence). This CDR3 spans 15 amino acids.

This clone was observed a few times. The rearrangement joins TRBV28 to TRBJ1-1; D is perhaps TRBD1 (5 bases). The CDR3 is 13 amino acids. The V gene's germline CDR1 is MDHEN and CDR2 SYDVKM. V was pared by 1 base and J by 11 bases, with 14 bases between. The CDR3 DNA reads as TGTGCCAGCAGTTTATCCCAGGGTCTCTCGGCTTTCTTT. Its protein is CASSLSQGLSAFF.

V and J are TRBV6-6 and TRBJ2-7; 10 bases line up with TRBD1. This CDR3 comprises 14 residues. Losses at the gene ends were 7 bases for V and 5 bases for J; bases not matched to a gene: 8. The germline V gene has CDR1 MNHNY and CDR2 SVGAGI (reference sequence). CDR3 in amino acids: CASKDSGTGDEQYF. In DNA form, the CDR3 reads TGTGCCAGCAAAGACTCCGGGACAGGGGACGAGCAGTACTTC.

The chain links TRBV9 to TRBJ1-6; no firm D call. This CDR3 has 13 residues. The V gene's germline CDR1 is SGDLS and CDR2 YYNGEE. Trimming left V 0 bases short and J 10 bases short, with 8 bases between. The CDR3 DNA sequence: TGTGCCAGCAGCGTAGGACTGTTGTCACCCCTCCACTTT. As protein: CASSVGLLSPLHF.

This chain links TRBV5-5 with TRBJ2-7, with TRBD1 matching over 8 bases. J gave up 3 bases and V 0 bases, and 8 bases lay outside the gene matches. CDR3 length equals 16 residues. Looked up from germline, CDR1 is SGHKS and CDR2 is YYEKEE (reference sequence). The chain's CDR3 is CASSLEGTGDYYEQYF. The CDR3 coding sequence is TGTGCCAGCAGCTTGGAAGGGACAGGCGATTACTACGAGCAGTACTTC. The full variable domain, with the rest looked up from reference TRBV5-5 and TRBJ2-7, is DAGVTQSPTHLIKTRGQQVTLRCSPISGHKSVSWYQQVLGQGPQFIFQYYEKEERGRGNFPDRFSARQFPNYSSELNVNALLLGDSALYLCASSLEGTGDYYEQYFGPGTRLTVT.

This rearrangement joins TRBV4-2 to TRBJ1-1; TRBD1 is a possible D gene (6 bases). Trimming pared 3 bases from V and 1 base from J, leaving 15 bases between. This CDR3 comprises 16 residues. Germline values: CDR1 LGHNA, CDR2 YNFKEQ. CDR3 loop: CASSQVGGATNTEAFF. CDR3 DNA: TGTGCCAGCAGCCAGGTGGGGGGGGCGACGAACACTGAAGCTTTCTTT.